The entry below describes one T cell receptor beta chain. Deletions cut 7 bases from V and 1 base from J, with 10 bases between. From germline, CDR1 is WNHNN and CDR2 SYGVQD (reference sequence). There are 13 residues in the CDR3. The sample comes from a study of blood T cell repertoires in COVID-19. About the research overall: Collection of acute and convalescent COVID-19 samples took place in the United States, Italy and Spain. T cells, B-cell-depleted T cells, or PBMCs provided the cDNA or gDNA that served as material.

In the original analysis: Reference gene primer amplification gave estimated nucleated cell counts. Sequencing was performed with immunoSEQ multiplex PCR; in TCRdb, only in-frame clones are kept and a portion is missing. The V and J calls and the clone size are those of that table, but D and trimming were determined from the DNA. The sample lists under 70,000 clones, 80% to 90% occurring once. The rearrangement uses TRBV10-1 and TRBJ2-5, with TRBD1 as a possible D gene (5 bases). This clonotype originated in a woman of 80 years or more with acute or convalescent COVID-19. Sequences were obtained from peripheral blood. The CDR3 nucleotides read TGCGCCAGCATTCGCAGGGTCCAAGAGACCCAGTACTTC. Translated, it gives CASIRRVQETQYF.